This T cell receptor beta chain came from a study of identical twins. Study results and caveats: Conclusions rested on cross-sectional statistics rather than following the same donors. In monozygotic twins, models underestimated the sharing of out-of-frame TCR alpha.

J gave up 9 bases and V 10 bases, and 14 bases lay outside the gene matches. The CDR3 covers 15 residues. Germline loops: CDR1 ENHRY, CDR2 SYGVKD. Template switching (which added a universal primer site) was used, and cDNA carried unique molecular identifiers. TCRdb reprocessed the 5' RACE reads via MiXCR and lists one record per CDR3 protein. The repertoire includes some 440,000 distinct CDR3 sequences, 20% to 30% of them detected once, and approximately 2.9% sits in the top ten. As regards this clonotype: Its antigen is not known.

This sample also appeared in a second study, on T cells expressing NK-cell markers. That publication notes: Once again these clonotypes came out on top in the CD3+CD56-NKG2C+ fraction of a few donors.

The J gene is TRBJ2-1, the V gene TRBV10-3; 11 bases line up with TRBD2. The sample was CD4+ T cells sorted from blood. The origin of this receptor is a young woman in good health. The CDR3 nucleotides are TGTGCCACCCGATTAGCGGGAGGGCCGGTGACTGAGCAGTTCTTC. Translated: CATRLAGGPVTEQFF.